These 19 T cell receptor beta chains were all obtained from the same sample, sequenced in a study of blood T cell repertoires in COVID-19. Method: immunoSEQ multiplex PCR; TCRdb's copy keeps in-frame clones and lacks some. The sample lists more than 110,000 clones, about three quarters occurring once. The sequenced sample was peripheral blood. The receptors derive from a woman of 80 years or more with active or convalescent COVID-19.

A remark on this clone: This sample also contains other DNA sequences that code for the same CDR3. This chain uses TRBV18 with TRBJ1-6; the match to TRBD1 covers 8 bases. This CDR3 contains 15 residues. With 3 bases clipped from V and 5 bases from J, the junction kept 3 bases outside the gene matches. Germline CDR1 is KGHSH and CDR2 is LQKENI. CDR3 nucleotide sequence: TGTGCCAGCTCACCCGGACAGGGCGATAATTCACCCCTCCACTTT. Translated, it gives CASSPGQGDNSPLHF.

This clone was seen a single time. The J gene is TRBJ1-4, the V gene TRBV28; D is unresolved. Deletions cut 4 bases from V and 0 bases from J, with 12 bases between. Germline values: CDR1 MDHEN, CDR2 SYDVKM. CDR3 size: 16 residues. The CDR3, as DNA: TGTGCCAGCAGTTCCCTACCAAGTTCAACTAATGAAAAACTGTTTTTT. Translating it yields CASSSLPSSTNEKLFF.

This sequence joins TRBV7-9 and TRBJ2-3, with D perhaps TRBD2 (6 bases). The CDR3 loop spans 18 amino acids. CDR1 SEHNR and CDR2 FQNEAQ come from the germline V gene (reference sequence). V lost 1 base and J lost 3, with 20 bases in between. The CDR3 loop is CASSLGIQRAGVTDTQYF. The CDR3 DNA reads as TGTGCCAGCAGCTTAGGGATTCAGAGAGCGGGTGTAACAGATACGCAGTATTTT.

The chain carries TRBV5-5 and TRBJ1-4; 7 positions match TRBD1. The CDR3 has 15 residues. Germline V CDR1 and CDR2: SGHKS, YYEKEE (reference sequence). V was clipped by 2 bases and J by 8 bases; unmatched bases: 9. Here the CDR3 DNA reads TGTGCCAGCAGCTTCACCCCAGGGGGGCACGAAAAACTGTTTTTT. Its protein is CASSFTPGGHEKLFF.

The chain combines TRBV19 with TRBJ2-7; 7 bases are shared with TRBD1. The junction had 11 bases not matched to a gene; V was cut back by 6 bases and J by 6 bases. The germline gives CDR1 LNHDA, CDR2 SQIVND (reference sequence). This CDR3 has 14 amino acids. The chain's CDR3 is CASSWDRQTGEQYF. CDR3 DNA sequence: TGTGCCAGTAGCTGGGACAGACAGACTGGCGAGCAGTACTTC.

The CDR3 DNA reads as TGTGCCAGCAGCTTAGCGGTGGGCAGGTTGAACACTGAAGCTTTCTTT. Translation gives CASSLAVGRLNTEAFF. V gene TRBV7-2 combines with J gene TRBJ1-1; D not resolved. The CDR3 extends over 16 amino acids. Trimming stripped 0 bases from V and 0 bases from J, with 11 bases between. Germline assignment: CDR1 SGHTA and CDR2 FQGNSA.

The CDR3, as DNA: TGTGCCAGCAGTCAAGGAGGAATCCGGAAAGCTTTCTTT. Translating it yields CASSQGGIRKAFF. V usage is TRBV7-2 and J usage is TRBJ1-1; D not certain. The CDR3 sequence is 13 residues long. Germline V gives CDR1 SGHTA, CDR2 FQGNSA. The V and J ends lost 6 bases and 9 bases respectively, with 17 bases between them.

Only a few counts were recorded for this clone. The chain couples TRBV4-1 to TRBJ1-3; 7 bases fit TRBD1. Losses at the gene ends were 2 bases for V and 3 bases for J; bases not matched to a gene: 7. The CDR3 covers 16 residues. Germline assignment: CDR1 MGHRA and CDR2 YSYEKL. CDR3 nucleotides: TGCGCCAGCAGCCAATTTGAGGGGGCGAATGGAAACACCATATATTTT. Translated, it gives CASSQFEGANGNTIYF.

V and J are TRBV11-2 and TRBJ1-3; TRBD1 aligns across 7 bases. The CDR3 covers 15 residues. Germline CDR1 and CDR2: SGHAT and FQNNGV. V lost 4 bases and J lost 0; bases outside the gene matches: 3. The CDR3 sequence is CASSSGQLSGNTIYF. CDR3 DNA: TGTGCCAGCAGCTCGGGACAGCTCTCTGGAAACACCATATATTTT.

The chain joins TRBV7-2 to TRBJ1-1; D is perhaps TRBD1 (6 bases). The germline CDR1 and CDR2 sequences are SGHTA and FQGNSA. The CDR3 loop spans 15 amino acids. V was pared by 3 bases and J by 2 bases, with 13 bases between. The CDR3 sequence: CASSFGGLLNTEAFF. DNA for the CDR3: TGTGCCAGCAGCTTTGGGGGCCTGCTTAACACTGAAGCTTTCTTT.

The rearrangement uses TRBV20-1 and TRBJ1-2; no definite D call. CDR3 length equals 14 residues. V lost 3 bases and J 0 bases, leaving 11 bases between the germline ends. Germline V gene data show CDR1 as DFQATT and CDR2 as SNEGSKA (reference sequence). CDR3 coding DNA: TGCAGTGCTAGTCCCCTTTTAGCTAACTATGGCTACACCTTC. This encodes CSASPLLANYGYTF.

This chain links TRBV7-9 with TRBJ2-1, with 11 nucleotides matching TRBD1. The CDR3 contains 17 residues. V dropped 1 base and J dropped 2; count of bases not matched to a gene: 4. Germline CDR1 and CDR2: SEHNR and FQNEAQ (reference sequence). The CDR3: CASSLGGGQGAYNEQFF. In DNA, the CDR3 is TGTGCCAGCAGCTTAGGAGGGGGACAGGGGGCCTACAATGAGCAGTTCTTC.

The chain couples TRBV6-5 to TRBJ1-2; TRBD1 is a possible D gene (6 bases). Germline CDR1 MNHEY, CDR2 SVGAGI. V lost 6 bases, J lost 8 bases, and 16 bases lay in between. The CDR3 covers 13 residues. The CDR3 sequence: CASRSTGRGGYTF. The CDR3 bases are TGTGCCAGCAGGTCTACAGGGAGGGGGGGCTACACCTTC.

The chain combines TRBV3-1 (or the pseudogene TRBV3-2) with TRBJ1-2; D uncertain. Trimming shortened V by 4 bases and J by 4 bases, and 13 bases separated the two germline ends. Germline-derived CDR1 and CDR2 are LGHDT and YNNKEL (reference sequence). The CDR3 is 14 residues long. CDR3 region: CASSLADNRYGYTF. In DNA, the CDR3 is TGTGCCAGCAGCCTCGCCGACAATCGCTATGGCTACACCTTC.

A note on this clone: The sample contains more than one DNA sequence encoding this CDR3. The V and J genes are TRBV30 and TRBJ1-2; D remains unclear. This CDR3 region has 12 residues. Germline CDR1 and CDR2: GTSNPN and SVGIG (reference sequence). V lost 0 bases and J lost 5, with 7 bases in between. The CDR3 region is CAWSVTGYGYTF. The CDR3 DNA reads as TGTGCCTGGAGTGTAACGGGGTATGGCTACACCTTC.

The chain uses TRBV4-1 and TRBJ2-3, with 12 positions matching TRBD2. CDR1 MGHRA and CDR2 YSYEKL come from the germline V gene. There are 19 residues in the CDR3. V shed 1 base and J 2 bases; nucleotides not matched to a gene: 10. CDR3 nucleotides: TGCGCCAGCAGCCAAGTTTTCAGGAGACTAGCGGGGGACACAGATACGCAGTATTTT. Translated, it gives CASSQVFRRLAGDTDTQYF.

This sequence joins TRBV7-8 and TRBJ1-3; no reliable D call. CDR1 SGHVS and CDR2 FQNEAQ come from the germline V gene. This CDR3 has 17 amino acids. Trimming took off 1 base at V and 0 bases at J, with 13 bases between the two ends. The CDR3 DNA reads as TGTGCCAGCAGCTTAGTGTATCGGGGTTTCTCTGGAAACACCATATATTTT. Protein sequence: CASSLVYRGFSGNTIYF.

This chain links TRBV5-1 with TRBJ1-4; D is undetermined. The CDR3 covers 16 residues. Trimming took 0 bases from V and 0 from J, leaving 9 bases between them. Germline lookup yields CDR1 SGHRS and CDR2 YFSETQ. CDR3 protein: CASSLAGDTTNEKLFF. The DNA of the CDR3 is TGCGCCAGCAGCTTGGCAGGCGATACAACTAATGAAAAACTGTTTTTT.

This clone was counted between two and nine times. The J gene is TRBJ2-1, the V gene TRBV6-5; 14 bases agree with TRBD2. The CDR3 totals 15 residues. Germline V gene lookup returns CDR1 MNHEY and CDR2 SVGAGI. With 6 bases clipped from V and 10 bases from J, the junction kept 8 bases outside the gene matches. The CDR3 nucleotides read TGTGCCAGCAGAACGACTAGCGGGGGGGCTGAGGAGCAGTTCTTC. Translating it yields CASRTTSGGAEEQFF.